Detailed here is one T cell receptor (beta chain). This entry comes from a study of blood T cell repertoires in COVID-19. Sequencing was performed with immunoSEQ multiplex PCR; in TCRdb, only in-frame clones are kept and a portion is missing. The sample holds approximately 300,000 clones, 86% seen once. V lost 5 bases to trimming and J lost 4 bases; unmatched junction nucleotides: 14. The CDR3 has 16 amino acids. The germline V gene encodes CDR1 SQVTM and CDR2 ANQGSEA. The gene calls are TRBV29-1 and TRBJ2-5; 9 bases match TRBD2. Sequenced: PBMCs or T cells enriched from blood (not recorded which). The sequence came from a woman aged 18-30 years who had recovered from COVID-19. In nucleotides, the CDR3 is TGCAGCGTTAAGCTGCGGGAGGGCCGTTTGAGAGAGACCCAGTACTTC. This codes for CSVKLREGRLRETQYF.